This T cell receptor beta chain was identified in a study of blood T cell repertoires in COVID-19. In the study overall: T cells, B-cell-depleted T cells, or PBMCs supplied cDNA or gDNA.

Profiled with immunoSEQ multiplex PCR; TCRdb holds only in-frame clones, not every one. Found here are 540,000 or so clones, about 89% of them singletons; the top ten hold roughly 7.4%. Trimming removed 5 bases at V and 1 base at J, with 18 bases between. Germline V gene data show CDR1 as KGHDR and CDR2 as SFDVKD. CDR3 length: 17 amino acids. What was sequenced was peripheral blood. This receptor was taken from a woman aged 45-65 years with COVID-19, enrolled during active disease. The chain is built from TRBV24-1 and TRBJ2-3; D is possibly TRBD2 (6 bases). CDR3 sequence reads: CATSAPRRGVGTDTQYF. The CDR3 coding sequence is TGTGCCACCAGTGCTCCTCGGAGGGGAGTTGGCACAGATACGCAGTATTTT.